A single sample gave rise to the 15 T cell receptor beta chains below, sequenced in a study of cytomegalovirus exposure and HLA in healthy donors. The primer mix had 60 Vbeta and 13 Jbeta primers. Measured with immunoSEQ multiplex PCR; TCRdb has only the in-frame clones, and not every one. The repertoire includes about 83,000 clones, more than 65% of them detected once, and under 8.5% sits in the top ten. Sequencing used PBMCs. The receptors were sampled from a man aged 60 to 69 in good health and CMV-seronegative.

This clone has a handful of counts. V usage is TRBV6-4 and J usage is TRBJ2-5; 9 bases align to TRBD2. This CDR3 has 16 amino acids. V shed 8 bases, J shed 4 bases, and the junction held 14 bases outside the gene matches. Germline CDR1 is MRHNA and CDR2 is SNTAGT. The CDR3 nucleotides read TGTGCCAGCGGGGCTAAAAAGCGGGAGGTCTTAGAGACCCAGTACTTC. Encoded protein: CASGAKKREVLETQYF.

The J gene is TRBJ1-3, the V gene TRBV6-5; tentatively, D is TRBD1 (5 bases). The CDR3 contains 16 residues. V was clipped by 0 bases and J by 3 bases, with 12 bases between them. Germline CDR1 reads MNHEY; CDR2 reads SVGAGI. In DNA, the CDR3 is TGTGCCAGCAGTTACTCGAATCCCGGGGGTGGAAACACCATATATTTT. Residues: CASSYSNPGGGNTIYF.

The chain is built from TRBV28 and TRBJ2-3, with D perhaps TRBD1 (5 bases). This CDR3 region has 14 residues. Germline CDR1 is MDHEN and CDR2 is SYDVKM. V was shortened by 6 bases and J by 4 bases, with 14 bases between the two germline ends. CDR3 bases: TGTGCCAGCAGAAACAGCAGGGCGGCAGATACGCAGTATTTT. This sequence encodes CASRNSRAADTQYF.

This chain connects TRBV5-1 to TRBJ2-1; TRBD2 aligns across 9 bases. The CDR3 has 18 amino acids. V lost 1 base and J lost 1; bases outside the gene matches: 9. CDR1 is SGHRS and CDR2 is YFSETQ in the germline V gene. DNA for the CDR3: TGCGCCAGCAGCTTGCGGGGCCAAAGCGGGGGGTCCTACAATGAGCAGTTCTTC. It translates to CASSLRGQSGGSYNEQFF.

The chain joins TRBV19 to TRBJ1-1; D is unresolved. CDR1 and CDR2 (germline): LNHDA, SQIVND (reference sequence). V shed 3 bases and J shed 3 bases, with 11 bases lying between them. CDR3 length: 14 residues. As DNA, the CDR3 is TGTGCCAGTAGTATCTATGAGAGTTACACTGAAGCTTTCTTT. Residues: CASSIYESYTEAFF.

The chain couples TRBV5-5 to TRBJ2-2; 7 nucleotides match TRBD1. The CDR3 runs 14 residues. V shed 3 bases, J shed 6 bases, and the junction held 5 bases outside the gene matches. Per germline, CDR1 SGHKS and CDR2 YYEKEE (reference sequence). The CDR3 loop is CASSSTGRAGELFF. Written as DNA, the CDR3 is TGTGCCAGCAGCTCGACAGGGCGTGCCGGGGAGCTGTTTTTT.

The J gene is TRBJ2-2, the V gene TRBV5-8, with TRBD1 matching 8 bases. The CDR3 totals 18 residues. Germline lookup yields CDR1 SGHTS and CDR2 YDEGEE. Trimming cost V 4 bases and J 9 bases; bases outside gene matches: 20. The CDR3 DNA sequence: TGTGCCAGCAGCCTGCGGTACGGGACAGGTCCTACGTGGCGGGAGCTGTTTTTT. It codes for CASSLRYGTGPTWRELFF.

The chain recombines TRBV4-3 with TRBJ2-6, with TRBD2 matching over 7 bases. Trimming cost V 0 bases and J 0 bases; bases outside gene matches: 8. This CDR3 comprises 19 residues. From germline, CDR1 is LGHNA and CDR2 YSLEER. CDR3 sequence reads: CASSQDRAGVTSGANVLTF. CDR3 bases: TGCGCCAGCAGCCAAGATCGGGCGGGGGTAACCTCTGGGGCCAACGTCCTGACTTTC.

The chain has TRBV5-1 and TRBJ2-7; perhaps TRBD2 as D (5 bases). Germline CDR1 is SGHRS and CDR2 is YFSETQ. Trimming shortened V by 0 bases and J by 6 bases, and 10 bases separated the two germline ends. The CDR3 has 13 amino acids. The CDR3 protein is CASSLGQRVEQYF. Written as DNA, the CDR3 is TGCGCCAGCAGCTTGGGGCAGAGGGTCGAGCAGTACTTC.

This clone was observed a few times. V gene TRBV19 combines with J gene TRBJ2-7, with 8 bases that match TRBD2. Germline-derived CDR1 and CDR2 are LNHDA and SQIVND (reference sequence). The CDR3 totals 16 residues. V lost 5 bases to trimming and J lost 4 bases; unmatched junction nucleotides: 13. In nucleotides, the CDR3 is TGTGCCAGTAGTCCCCAAAGCGGGGGCGGGATGTACGAGCAGTACTTC. Protein sequence: CASSPQSGGGMYEQYF.

This clone has just one count. The chain has TRBV2 and TRBJ2-3; 8 nucleotides agree with TRBD1. CDR3 length: 16 residues. From germline, CDR1 is SNHLY and CDR2 FYNNEI. With 4 bases clipped from V and 6 bases from J, the junction kept 12 bases outside the gene matches. The CDR3: CASSVVGQGTLDTQYF. The CDR3 DNA sequence: TGTGCCAGCAGTGTGGTAGGACAGGGAACATTGGATACGCAGTATTTT.

V is TRBV6-1 and J is TRBJ2-3, with TRBD1 identical over 9 bases. V was clipped by 4 bases and J by 6 bases; unmatched bases: 5. CDR1 and CDR2 (germline): MNHNS, SASEGT. This CDR3 is 14 amino acids long. Here the CDR3 reads CASSAQGARDTQYF. CDR3 DNA: TGTGCCAGCAGTGCACAGGGGGCTCGGGATACGCAGTATTTT.

This clone was detected once. The rearrangement joins TRBV2 to TRBJ2-3; the match to TRBD2 covers 11 bases. CDR3 size: 16 residues. Trimming at V came to 5 bases and at J to 4 bases, leaving 8 bases not matched to a gene. From germline, CDR1 is SNHLY and CDR2 FYNNEI. CDR3 in amino acids: CASSPTSGRGADTQYF. The CDR3 DNA sequence: TGTGCCAGCAGTCCAACTAGCGGGAGAGGTGCAGATACGCAGTATTTT.

This clone was picked up a small number of times. The V and J genes are TRBV2 and TRBJ1-1; 7 bases match TRBD1. V shed 8 bases, J shed 0 bases, and the junction held 12 bases outside the gene matches. The CDR3 spans 16 residues. CDR1 SNHLY and CDR2 FYNNEI come from the germline V gene. CDR3 residues: CASRGGRFPMNTEAFF. The CDR3 DNA is TGTGCCAGCCGAGGGGGCAGGTTCCCGATGAACACTGAAGCTTTCTTT. Full variable domain (rest looked up from reference TRBV2 and TRBJ1-1): EPEVTQTPSHQVTQMGQEVILRCVPISNHLYFYWYRQILGQKVEFLVSFYNNEISEKSEIFDDQFSVERPDGSNFTLKIRSTKLEDSAMYFCASRGGRFPMNTEAFFGQGTRLTVV.

This clone has just a few counts. The chain is built from TRBV7-2 and TRBJ2-7; 9 positions match TRBD1. After removal of 5 bases from V and 5 bases from J, the junction contained 4 bases not matched to a gene. The CDR3 extends over 13 amino acids. The germline V gene has CDR1 SGHTA and CDR2 FQGNSA. The CDR3 bases are TGTGCCAGCAGCCCAAGGGACAGGGACGAGCAGTACTTC. This translates into CASSPRDRDEQYF.